The T cell receptor beta chain under discussion was sequenced for a study of brain T cells in children with intractable seizures. Of note for this clone: As yet, its antigen is unknown.

Findings and caveats of the study: Absence of clones before surgery may stem from lower sequencing depth.

The ends were cut back, 8 bases at V and 4 bases at J, with 17 bases in the middle. Germline loops: CDR1 SGHVS, CDR2 FQNEAQ. CDR3 length equals 14 residues. Patients received at least one anti-epileptic drug before surgery. Some clones are missing from TCRdb's copy, which holds only in-frame ones; the method was immunoSEQ multiplex PCR. The table lists just under 65,000 clones, roughly 95% of them singletons. Specimen: peripheral blood, collected at surgery. This clonotype was obtained from a boy in the first two years of life with focal cortical dysplasia and intractable seizures. The chain links TRBV7-8 to TRBJ1-1; D not resolved. The CDR3 loop reads CASGQRRLGTEAFF. The DNA for the CDR3 is TGTGCCAGCGGGCAGAGACGCTTGGGCACTGAAGCTTTCTTT.